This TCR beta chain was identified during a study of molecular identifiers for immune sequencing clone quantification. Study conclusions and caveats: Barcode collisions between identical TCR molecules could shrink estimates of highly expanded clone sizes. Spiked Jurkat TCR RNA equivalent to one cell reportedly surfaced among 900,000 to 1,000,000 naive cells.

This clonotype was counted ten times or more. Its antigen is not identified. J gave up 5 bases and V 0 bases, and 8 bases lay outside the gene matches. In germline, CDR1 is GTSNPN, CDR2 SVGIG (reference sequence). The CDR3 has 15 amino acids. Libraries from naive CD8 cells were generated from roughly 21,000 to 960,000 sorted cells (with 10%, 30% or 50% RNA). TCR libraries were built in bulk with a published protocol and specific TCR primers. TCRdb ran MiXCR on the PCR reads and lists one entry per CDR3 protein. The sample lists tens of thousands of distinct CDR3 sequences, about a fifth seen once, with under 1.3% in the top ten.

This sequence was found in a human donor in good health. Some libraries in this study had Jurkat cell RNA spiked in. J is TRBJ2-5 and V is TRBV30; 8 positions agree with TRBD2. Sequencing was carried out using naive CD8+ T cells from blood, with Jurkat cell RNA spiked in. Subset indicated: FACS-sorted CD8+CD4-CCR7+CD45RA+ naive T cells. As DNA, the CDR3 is TGTGCCTGGAGTGTGACGGGAGGGCCGGGGGAGACCCAGTACTTC. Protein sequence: CAWSVTGGPGETQYF.